Described below is a single T cell receptor (beta chain) sequence and its context. This sample includes further DNA sequences coding for the same CDR3. Data came from immunoSEQ multiplex PCR; TCRdb stores just in-frame clones and leaves some out. The sample comprises tens of thousands of clones, 75% to 80% of which are singletons, and 15% to 20% rests with the top ten. This sample is drawn from a study of blood T cell repertoires in COVID-19. Deletions cut 0 bases from V and 0 bases from J, with 7 bases between. The CDR3 loop spans 15 amino acids. The germline gives CDR1 WSHSY, CDR2 SAAADI. Input material: peripheral blood. The chain couples TRBV10-2 to TRBJ2-3; D not certain. This sequence was found in a human donor with active or convalescent COVID-19. The donor label of this sample is uncertain. The CDR3 sequence is CASSESPVSTDTQYF. The CDR3 bases are TGCGCCAGCAGTGAGTCGCCAGTCAGCACAGATACGCAGTATTTT.